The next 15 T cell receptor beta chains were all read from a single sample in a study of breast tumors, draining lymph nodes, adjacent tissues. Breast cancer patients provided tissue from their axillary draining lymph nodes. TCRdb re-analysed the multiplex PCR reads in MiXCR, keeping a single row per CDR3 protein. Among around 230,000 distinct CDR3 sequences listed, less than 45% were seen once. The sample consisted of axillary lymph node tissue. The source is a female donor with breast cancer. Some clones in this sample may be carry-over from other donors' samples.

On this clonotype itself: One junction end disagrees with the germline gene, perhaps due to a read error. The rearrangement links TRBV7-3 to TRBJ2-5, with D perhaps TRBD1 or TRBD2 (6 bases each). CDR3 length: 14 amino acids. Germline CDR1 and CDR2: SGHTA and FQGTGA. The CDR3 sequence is CASSRQGGGEAQYF. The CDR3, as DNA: TGTGCCAGCAGTCGACAAGGGGGAGGAGAGGCCCAGTACTTC.

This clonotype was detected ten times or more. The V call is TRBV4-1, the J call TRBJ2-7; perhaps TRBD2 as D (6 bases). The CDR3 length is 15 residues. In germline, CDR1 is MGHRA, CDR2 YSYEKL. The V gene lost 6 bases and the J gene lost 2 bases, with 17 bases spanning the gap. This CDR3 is CASSYRAGAAYEQYF. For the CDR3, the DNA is TGCGCCAGCAGTTATAGAGCGGGTGCAGCCTACGAGCAGTACTTC.

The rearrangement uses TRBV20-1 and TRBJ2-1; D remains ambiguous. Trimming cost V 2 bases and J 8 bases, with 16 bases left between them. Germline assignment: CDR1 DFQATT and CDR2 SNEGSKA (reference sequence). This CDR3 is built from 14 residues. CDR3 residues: CSARPESGFDEQFF. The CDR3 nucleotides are TGCAGTGCTAGACCTGAGAGTGGTTTTGATGAGCAGTTCTTC.

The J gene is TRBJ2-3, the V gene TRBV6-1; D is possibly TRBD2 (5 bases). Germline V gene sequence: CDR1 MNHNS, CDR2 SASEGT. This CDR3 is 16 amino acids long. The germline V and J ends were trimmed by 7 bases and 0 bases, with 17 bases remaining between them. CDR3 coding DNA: TGTGCCAGCAAGCCTCTGGCGGGCCCCAGCACAGATACGCAGTATTTT. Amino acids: CASKPLAGPSTDTQYF.

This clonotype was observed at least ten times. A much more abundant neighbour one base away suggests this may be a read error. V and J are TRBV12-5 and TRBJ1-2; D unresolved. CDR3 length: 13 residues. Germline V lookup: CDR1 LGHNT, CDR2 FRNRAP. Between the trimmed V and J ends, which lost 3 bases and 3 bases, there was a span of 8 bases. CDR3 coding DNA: TGTGCTAGTGGTTTCGTACTGGACTATGGCTACACCTTC. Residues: CASGFVLDYGYTF.

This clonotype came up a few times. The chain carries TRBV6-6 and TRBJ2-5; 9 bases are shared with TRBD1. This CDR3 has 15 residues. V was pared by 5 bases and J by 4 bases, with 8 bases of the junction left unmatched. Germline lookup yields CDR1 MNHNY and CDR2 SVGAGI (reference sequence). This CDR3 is CASSHVPDRGETQYF. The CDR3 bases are TGTGCCAGCAGTCATGTCCCGGACAGGGGAGAGACCCAGTACTTC.

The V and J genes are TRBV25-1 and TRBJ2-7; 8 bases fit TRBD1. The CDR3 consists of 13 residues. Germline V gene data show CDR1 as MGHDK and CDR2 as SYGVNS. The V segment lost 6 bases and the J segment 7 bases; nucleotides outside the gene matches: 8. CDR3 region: CASRPQGAGEQYF. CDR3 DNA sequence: TGTGCCAGCAGGCCTCAGGGGGCCGGGGAGCAGTACTTC.

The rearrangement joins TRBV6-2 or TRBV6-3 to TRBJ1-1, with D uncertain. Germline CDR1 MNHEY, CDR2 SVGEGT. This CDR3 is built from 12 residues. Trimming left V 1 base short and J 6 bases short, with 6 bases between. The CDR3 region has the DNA TGTGCCAGCAGTTACTTCCTCGCTGAAGCTTTCTTT. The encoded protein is CASSYFLAEAFF.

In nucleotides, the CDR3 is TGCAGTGCTAGAGATATGGGGGGGGGTCGCACAGATACGCAGTTCTTC. This encodes CSARDMGGGRTDTQFF. The chain links TRBV20-1 to TRBJ2-1; 7 nucleotides match TRBD2. After removal of 0 bases from V and 12 bases from J, the junction contained 17 bases not matched to a gene. This CDR3 comprises 16 residues. The germline CDR1 and CDR2 sequences are DFQATT and SNEGSKA (reference sequence).

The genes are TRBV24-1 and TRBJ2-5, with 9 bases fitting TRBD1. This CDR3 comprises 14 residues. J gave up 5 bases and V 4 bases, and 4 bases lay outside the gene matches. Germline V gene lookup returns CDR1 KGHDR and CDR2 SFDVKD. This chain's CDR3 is CATSEYRGLETQYF. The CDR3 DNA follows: TGTGCCACCAGTGAGTACAGGGGGCTCGAGACCCAGTACTTC.

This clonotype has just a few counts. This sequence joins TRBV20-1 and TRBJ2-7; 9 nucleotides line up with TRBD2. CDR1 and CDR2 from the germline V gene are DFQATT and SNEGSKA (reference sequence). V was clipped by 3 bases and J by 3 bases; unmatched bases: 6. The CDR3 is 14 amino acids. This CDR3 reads CSARSAGGVYEQYF. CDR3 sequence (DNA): TGCAGTGCTAGGAGTGCGGGGGGGGTCTACGAGCAGTACTTC.

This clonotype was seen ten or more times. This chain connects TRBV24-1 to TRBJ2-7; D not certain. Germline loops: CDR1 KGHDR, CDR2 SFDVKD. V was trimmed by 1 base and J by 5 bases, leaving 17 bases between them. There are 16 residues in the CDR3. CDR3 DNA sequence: TGTGCCACCAGTGATTTTCTCAGACCCCGCCGGGACGAGCAGTACTTC. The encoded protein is CATSDFLRPRRDEQYF.

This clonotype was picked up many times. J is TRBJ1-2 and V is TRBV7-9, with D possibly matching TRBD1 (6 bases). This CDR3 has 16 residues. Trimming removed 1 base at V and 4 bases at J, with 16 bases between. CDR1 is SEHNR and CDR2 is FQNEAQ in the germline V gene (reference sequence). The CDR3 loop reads CASSLVSGASFYGYTF. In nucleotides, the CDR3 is TGTGCCAGCAGCTTAGTTTCAGGGGCCTCGTTCTATGGCTACACCTTC.

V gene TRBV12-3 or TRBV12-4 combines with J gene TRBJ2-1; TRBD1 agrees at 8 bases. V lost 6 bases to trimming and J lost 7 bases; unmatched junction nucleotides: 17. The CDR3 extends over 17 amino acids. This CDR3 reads CASRPTTGGISRNEQFF. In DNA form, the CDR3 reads TGTGCCAGCAGACCCACCACAGGGGGGATATCTCGAAATGAGCAGTTCTTC.

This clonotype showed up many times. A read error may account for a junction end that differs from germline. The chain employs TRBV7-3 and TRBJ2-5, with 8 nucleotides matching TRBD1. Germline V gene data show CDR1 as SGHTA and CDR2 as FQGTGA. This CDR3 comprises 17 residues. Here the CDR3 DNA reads TGTGCCAGCAGCTTAAACGGCAGGGGGCGCCCAGGAGAGCCCCAGTACTTC. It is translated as CASSLNGRGRPGEPQYF.